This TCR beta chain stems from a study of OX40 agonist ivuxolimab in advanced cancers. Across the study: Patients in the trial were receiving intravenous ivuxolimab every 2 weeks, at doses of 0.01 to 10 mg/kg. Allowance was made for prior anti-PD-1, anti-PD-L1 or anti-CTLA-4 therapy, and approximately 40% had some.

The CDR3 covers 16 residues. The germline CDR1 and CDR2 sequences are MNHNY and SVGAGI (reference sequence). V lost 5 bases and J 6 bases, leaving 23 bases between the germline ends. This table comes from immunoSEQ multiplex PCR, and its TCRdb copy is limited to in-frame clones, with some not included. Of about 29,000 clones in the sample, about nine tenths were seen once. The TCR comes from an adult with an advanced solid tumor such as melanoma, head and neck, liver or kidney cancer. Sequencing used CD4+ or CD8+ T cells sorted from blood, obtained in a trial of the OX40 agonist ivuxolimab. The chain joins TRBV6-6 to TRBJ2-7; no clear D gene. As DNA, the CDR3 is TGTGCCAGCAGTATAAAACGCCCGGTCTTAATTTCCGAGCAGTACTTC. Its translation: CASSIKRPVLISEQYF.